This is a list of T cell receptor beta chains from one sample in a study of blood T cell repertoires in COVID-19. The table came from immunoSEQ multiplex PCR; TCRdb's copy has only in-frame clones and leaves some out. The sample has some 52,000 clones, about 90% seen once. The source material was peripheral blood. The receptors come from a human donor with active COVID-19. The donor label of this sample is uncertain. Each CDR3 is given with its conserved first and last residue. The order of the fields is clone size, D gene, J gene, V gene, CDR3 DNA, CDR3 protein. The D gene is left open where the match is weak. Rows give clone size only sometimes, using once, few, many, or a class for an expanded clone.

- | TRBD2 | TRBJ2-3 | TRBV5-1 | TGCGCCAGCAGCCTCCCCGGAGCGGGGGGGCGCACAGATACGCAGTATTTT | CASSLPGAGGRTDTQYF
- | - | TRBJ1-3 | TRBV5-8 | TGTGCCAGCAGCTTGGAGTACAGGGTTGAGGGTGGAAACACCATATATTTT | CASSLEYRVEGGNTIYF
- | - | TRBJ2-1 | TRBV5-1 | TGCGCCAGCAGCTTGAGCACGCAGGGTAGTGAGCAGTTCTTC | CASSLSTQGSEQFF
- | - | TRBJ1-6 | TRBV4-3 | TGCGCCAGCAGCCAATACAGGACGCTCTCCTATAATTCACCCCTCCACTTT | CASSQYRTLSYNSPLHF
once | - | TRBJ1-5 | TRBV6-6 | TGTGCCAGCAGTTACAGGACAGAGAGGCAGCCCCAGCATTTT | CASSYRTERQPQHF
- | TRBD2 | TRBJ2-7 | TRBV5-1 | TGCGCCAGCAGCTTGATCCCAGCGGGGAGCTCCTACGAGCAGTACTTC | CASSLIPAGSSYEQYF
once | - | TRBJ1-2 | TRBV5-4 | TGTGCCAGCAGCTTGGATTTGGCGGGGAACTATGGCTACACCTTC | CASSLDLAGNYGYTF
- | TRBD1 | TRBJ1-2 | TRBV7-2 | TGTGCCAGCAGGGACAGGGAGAACTATGGCTACACCTTC | CASRDRENYGYTF
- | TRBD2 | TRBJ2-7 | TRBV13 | TGTGCCAGCAGCCCGAGAAGCGGGGGGGTCTACGAGCAGTACTTC | CASSPRSGGVYEQYF
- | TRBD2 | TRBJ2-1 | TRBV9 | TGTGCCAGCAACACGGGTAGCGGGGGGCATCGGAATGAGCAGTTCTTC | CASNTGSGGHRNEQFF
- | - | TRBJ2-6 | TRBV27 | TGTGCCAGCAGGAAATTGGGGCCTGGGGCCAACGTCCTGACTTTC | CASRKLGPGANVLTF
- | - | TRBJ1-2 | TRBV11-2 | TGTGCCAGCAGCTTAGTCGGGTCACAACGCTTTACCTTC | CASSLVGSQRFTF
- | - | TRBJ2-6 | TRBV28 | - | CASSSSGQAYSGANVLTF
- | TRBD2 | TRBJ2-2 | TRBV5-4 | TGTGCCAGCAGCTTGGACGGGGGGTGGAACACCGGGGAGCTGTTTTTT | CASSLDGGWNTGELFF
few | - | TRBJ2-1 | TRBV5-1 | TGCGCCAGCAGCTTGCTCCGGAATGAGCAGTTCTTC | CASSLLRNEQFF
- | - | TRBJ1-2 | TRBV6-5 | TGTGCCAGCAGTTACTCCGGAGACTTTTATGGCTACACCTTC | CASSYSGDFYGYTF
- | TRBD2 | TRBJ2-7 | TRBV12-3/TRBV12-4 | TGTGCCAGCAGTCGATTGGGGGGGTACGAGCAGTACTTC | CASSRLGGYEQYF
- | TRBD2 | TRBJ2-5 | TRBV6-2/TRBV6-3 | TGTGCCAGCAGTTACTCGAGTGTAGCGGGGGGTATGAGGGAGACCCAGTACTTC | CASSYSSVAGGMRETQYF
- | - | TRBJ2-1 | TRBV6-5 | TGTGCCAGCATCCAGACTCCTTTCAATGAGCAGTTCTTC | CASIQTPFNEQFF
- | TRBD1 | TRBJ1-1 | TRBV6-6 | TGTGCCAGCAGTTCCCGGGACAGCAGGAACACTGAAGCTTTCTTT | CASSSRDSRNTEAFF
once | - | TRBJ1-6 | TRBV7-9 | TGTGCCAGCAGCTTAATGGAGGGCTCACCCCTCCACTTT | CASSLMEGSPLHF
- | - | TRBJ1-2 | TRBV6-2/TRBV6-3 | TGTGCCAGCAGTTACTTGCTAGGCTATGGCTACACCTTC | CASSYLLGYGYTF
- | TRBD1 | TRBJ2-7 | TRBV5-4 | TGTGCCAGCAGCCGGACAGGATCCTACGAGCAGTACTTC | CASSRTGSYEQYF
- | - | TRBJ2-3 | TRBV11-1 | TGTGCCAGCAGCCACCGGGAGTCAAGCACAGATACGCAGTATTTT | CASSHRESSTDTQYF
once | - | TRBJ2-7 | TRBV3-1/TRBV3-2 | TGTGCCAGCAGCCAAGGAGGGGGTATATACGAGCAGTACTTC | CASSQGGGIYEQYF
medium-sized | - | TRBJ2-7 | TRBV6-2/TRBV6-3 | TGTGCCAGCAGTTATCCTAGTCTTCAGGAGCAGTACTTC | CASSYPSLQEQYF
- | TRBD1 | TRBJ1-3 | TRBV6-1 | TGTGCCAGCAGTGAATTACGGAGCAGGGGGGGAAACACCATATATTTT | CASSELRSRGGNTIYF
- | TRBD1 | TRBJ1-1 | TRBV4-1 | TGCGCCAGCAGCCTCCAGACAGGGCCCAACACTGAAGCTTTCTTT | CASSLQTGPNTEAFF
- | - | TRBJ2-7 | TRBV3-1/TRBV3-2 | TGTGCCAGCAGCGAGGGCCACTACGAGCAGTACTTC | CASSEGHYEQYF
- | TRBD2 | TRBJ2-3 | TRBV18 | TGTGCCAGCTCACCAAATCTACTAGCGGGGGACACAGATACGCAGTATTTT | CASSPNLLAGDTDTQYF
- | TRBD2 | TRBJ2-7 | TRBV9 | TGTGCCAGCAGCGTAGAGAGCGGGAGCGGGGGGGCCTTTGTGGACGAGCAGTACTTC | CASSVESGSGGAFVDEQYF
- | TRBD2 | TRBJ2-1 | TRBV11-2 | TGTGCCAGCAGCCGGAGCGGGGGGGGGTACAATGAGCAGTTCTTC | CASSRSGGGYNEQFF
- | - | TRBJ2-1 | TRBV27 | TGTGCCAGCAGTTTACGGGGCGGGGCCCAACCCTACAATGAGCAGTTCTTC | CASSLRGGAQPYNEQFF